This T cell receptor beta chain stems from a study of T-cell memory formation after mild COVID-19. Across the whole study: Clusters of TCRs were largely donor specific.

This clonotype was counted between two and nine times. What it recognizes is unknown. TCRdb re-derived calls from the 5' RACE reads in MiXCR, one entry per CDR3 protein. The profile covers 350,000 to 500,000 distinct CDR3 sequences, with roughly 20% appearing a single time and more than 8% taken by the ten largest. Trimming removed 5 bases from V and 14 bases from J; junction bases left unmatched: 10. CDR3 length: 14 residues. Study-level points and caveats: Unconfirmed was the SARS-CoV-2 specificity of second-wave clones that peaked on day 37. Clones which contracted sat mainly in CM and EM if CD4+, and in EMRA if CD8+. CD4+ bias marked clones expanding day 15 to 37, unlike balanced contracting clones.

The clonotype originates from an adult woman who had mild COVID-19 (a few samples of this study predate the infection). Cell type and time point are not known. Source material: PBMCs or a T cell subset sorted from them (not recorded which). The rearrangement links TRBV12-3 or TRBV12-4 to TRBJ1-6; 9 bases are shared with TRBD1. The CDR3 nucleotides are TGTGCCAGCAGTCCTACCCCGGGACAGGGAACCCTCCACTTT. Translation gives CASSPTPGQGTLHF.